This T cell receptor (beta chain) was profiled in a study of Tregs in tolerant kidney transplant recipients. Findings and caveats of the study: The most relevant donor-specific Treg TCRbeta repertoire apparently came from expansion with activated donor B cells. Findings come from small patient numbers and require larger validation. No direct test of biological reproducibility was done here.

This table comes from immunoSEQ multiplex PCR, and its TCRdb copy is limited to in-frame clones, with some not included. There are approximately 50,000 clones in the sample; roughly nine tenths occur only once, and about 15% lies in the top ten. Concerning this clone: What it binds is not known.

Recipients received nonmyeloablative bone marrow transplants from related graft donors, with transient mixed chimerism. This CDR3 contains 14 residues. V was shortened by 1 base and J by 4 bases, with 9 bases between the two germline ends. Looked up from germline, CDR1 is MGHRA and CDR2 is YSYEKL. The sequences come from CD8+ T cells from blood (PBMCs), collected 24 months after the transplant. This clonotype was sampled from a human patient who received a combined kidney and bone marrow transplant. A share of the T cells may be of graft donor origin. The rearrangement links TRBV4-1 to TRBJ2-3; TRBD2 might be the D (7 bases). The CDR3 sequence is CASSQGGGPDTQYF. The CDR3 nucleotides read TGCGCCAGCAGCCAAGGGGGGGGCCCAGATACGCAGTATTTT.